This entry concerns a single T cell receptor beta chain. Repertoires were generated with immunoSEQ multiplex PCR, while TCRdb's copy carries only in-frame clones and drops some. Of a few hundred thousand clones in the sample, 70% to 90% are singletons; the top ten hold less than 4%. V was trimmed by 2 bases and J by 0 bases, leaving 9 bases between them. Germline CDR1 is SGHRS and CDR2 is YFSETQ. The CDR3 sequence is 14 residues long. This sample is part of a study of blood T cell repertoires in COVID-19. The clonotype was recovered from a man younger than 35 with active or convalescent COVID-19. The J gene is TRBJ2-7, the V gene TRBV5-1; D not resolved. The specimen sequenced was peripheral blood. CDR3 region: CASSLMTSSYEQYF. The CDR3 DNA sequence: TGCGCCAGCAGCTTAATGACTTCCTCCTACGAGCAGTACTTC.